This is a list of T cell receptor beta chains from one sample in a study of lymphopenia after photon versus proton radiotherapy. Using immunoSEQ multiplex PCR, the repertoire was profiled, and TCRdb retains in-frame clones only, with some absent. Of more than 15,000 clones listed, 84% are singletons. This sample comprised peripheral blood, obtained from a patient treated with photon-based radiotherapy. The receptors were sampled from a woman between 45 and 65 years old with pancreatic cancer. Each CDR3 is given with its conserved first and last residue. The D gene is left open where the match is weak. A row's size may be missing; if present it is once, few, many or a size class.

>18|TRBV27|TRBJ2-3|once|NA
CASSFDQGRITSTDTQYF
>12|TRBV15|TRBJ2-4|once|NA
CATREGKNIQYF
>15|TRBV28|TRBJ2-1|NA|NA
CASSGLGQAYNEQFF
>16|TRBV7-9|TRBJ2-3|NA|TRBD2
CASSPAASGKVDTQYF
>14|TRBV7-8|TRBJ1-2|NA|NA
CASSPPTRGFGYTF
>15|TRBV19|TRBJ2-1|NA|TRBD2
CASRKGLAGDNEQFF
>18|TRBV19|TRBJ2-2|NA|TRBD1
CASSMVDLGGSFPGELFF
>17|TRBV5-4|TRBJ2-7|NA|TRBD2
CASSLAGLAGATYEQYF
>15|TRBV11-3|TRBJ2-1|once|TRBD1
CASSLGRDRQDEQFF
>18|TRBV29-1|TRBJ2-7|NA|TRBD1
CSVETSRQGARSSYEQYF
>17|TRBV11-3|TRBJ2-2|NA|TRBD2
CASSSGGLAGSTGELFF
>15|TRBV4-1|TRBJ2-7|once|NA
CASSQEPADSYEQYF
>15|TRBV28|TRBJ1-2|NA|NA
CASSSLRVDSYGYTF
>16|TRBV5-4|TRBJ1-6|NA|TRBD1
CASSPNSGTDNSPLHF
>13|TRBV7-9|TRBJ2-5|NA|NA
CASSRGRGETQYF
>15|TRBV19|TRBJ2-6|NA|NA
CASSPRFSGANVLTF
>12|TRBV10-3|TRBJ2-7|NA|NA
CAISEKGAEQYF
>15|TRBV7-6|TRBJ2-3|NA|TRBD2
CASSPLAGGTDTQYF
>15|TRBV11-2|TRBJ2-7|NA|TRBD2
CASSHLAGGLYEQYF
>16|TRBV5-4|TRBJ2-1|few|TRBD2
CASSLAVGTSGNEQFF
>15|TRBV27|TRBJ2-7|few|NA
CASSASGGQPYEQYF
>14|TRBV5-1|TRBJ2-7|NA|NA
CASSTSAGPYEQYF
>16|TRBV11-2|TRBJ1-4|once|NA
CASSPVSGVINEKLFF
>15|TRBV25-1|TRBJ1-5|NA|NA
CASSESRQSNQPQHF
>15|TRBV11-3|TRBJ2-1|NA|NA
CASSLGPPETTEQFF
>11|TRBV28|TRBJ1-1|NA|NA
CASSPRSEAFF